This T cell receptor beta chain was sequenced in a study of blood T cell repertoires in COVID-19. Overall study: Samples representing acute and convalescent COVID-19 were sourced from the United States, Italy and Spain. Sources were T cells, B-cell-depleted T cells, or PBMCs; the material itself was cDNA or gDNA.

Germline CDR1 and CDR2: MNHEY and SVGAGI. This CDR3 is 15 amino acids long. Between the trimmed V and J ends, which lost 8 bases and 5 bases, there was a span of 16 bases. In the study's own analysis: Reference gene primer amplification yielded estimated nucleated cell counts. The method was immunoSEQ multiplex PCR; TCRdb's version includes in-frame clones alone and lacks a portion of them. Clone size and V and J calls were adopted from that table, with D and trimming inferred from the DNA. Of roughly 120,000 clones listed, about 85% were seen once; the top ten hold more than 1.5%. This TCR was sampled from a man aged 65 to 85 with acute or convalescent COVID-19. The chain is built from TRBV6-5 and TRBJ2-6; no clear D. The specimen was peripheral blood. This CDR3 is CASPPPRKRANVLTF. DNA for the CDR3: TGTGCCAGCCCGCCCCCGCGAAAGAGGGCCAACGTCCTGACTTTC.